What follows are 24 T cell receptor beta chains derived from one specimen sequenced in a study of control samples from healthy donors and cancer patients. TCRdb's copy holds only in-frame clones and misses some; the assay was immunoSEQ multiplex PCR. In the table there are approximately 130,000 clones, around 86% of which are singletons. Sequencing was carried out using blood. The origin of the receptors is a man aged 35 to 55 in good health.

This clone is medium-sized. This chain uses TRBV12-3 or TRBV12-4 with TRBJ1-6; possibly TRBD1 for D (5 bases). The CDR3 sequence is 12 residues long. Deletions cut 6 bases from V and 8 bases from J, with 8 bases between. The CDR3 region has the DNA TGTGCCAGCAGGGGGCGGGATTCACCCCTCCACTTT. Translating gives CASRGRDSPLHF.

The genes are TRBV27 and TRBJ1-6; 8 positions agree with TRBD1. The germline V gene encodes CDR1 MNHEY and CDR2 SMNVEV (reference sequence). This CDR3 has 15 amino acids. Trimming at V came to 3 bases and at J to 7 bases, leaving 5 bases not matched to a gene. Here the CDR3 reads CASSFQGAKNSPLHF. The CDR3 DNA reads TGTGCCAGCAGTTTTCAGGGGGCAAAAAATTCACCCCTCCACTTT.

The V and J genes are TRBV19 and TRBJ2-5, with D possibly being TRBD2 (6 bases). Germline V gene data show CDR1 as LNHDA and CDR2 as SQIVND (reference sequence). This CDR3 comprises 13 residues. The V end lost 5 bases, the J end lost 4 bases, and 11 bases lay between the germline ends. CDR3 DNA: TGTGCCAGTAGTTCGCCGGGACTAGAGACCCAGTACTTC. As protein: CASSSPGLETQYF.

This chain connects TRBV7-9 to TRBJ2-7; no firm D call. The CDR3 covers 12 residues. V shed 5 bases and J shed 3 bases, with 8 bases lying between them. In germline, CDR1 is SEHNR, CDR2 FQNEAQ (reference sequence). The chain's CDR3 is CASSEVLYEQYF. The CDR3 DNA reads as TGTGCCAGCAGCGAAGTCCTCTACGAGCAGTACTTC.

The CDR3 spells CASSRDQRGGLNEQFF. The CDR3 DNA reads TGTGCCAGCAGTCGTGATCAGCGGGGGGGACTCAATGAGCAGTTCTTC. The rearrangement links TRBV2 to TRBJ2-1; TRBD2 aligns across 10 bases. The V gene's germline CDR1 is SNHLY and CDR2 FYNNEI. The V and J ends lost 5 bases and 6 bases, in that order; junction bases with no gene match: 10. There are 16 residues in the CDR3.

The V and J genes are TRBV24-1 and TRBJ2-7, with TRBD1 matching over 8 bases. The CDR3 contains 15 residues. Germline-derived CDR1 and CDR2 are KGHDR and SFDVKD. Losses at the gene ends were 3 bases for V and 6 bases for J; bases not matched to a gene: 9. CDR3 bases: TGTGCCACCAGTGATGCGACAGGGGAGGATCCCGAGCAGTACTTC. Protein: CATSDATGEDPEQYF.

The CDR3 sequence: CAWDRTSGGVTDTQYF. The CDR3 nucleotides are TGTGCCTGGGATCGGACTAGCGGGGGGGTCACAGATACGCAGTATTTT. This chain connects TRBV30 to TRBJ2-3, with TRBD2 matching 15 bases. The germline V gene encodes CDR1 GTSNPN and CDR2 SVGIG (reference sequence). V lost 5 bases to trimming and J lost 2 bases; unmatched junction nucleotides: 5. The CDR3 runs 16 residues.

This clone was seen only once. The chain is built from TRBV5-1 and TRBJ2-7; the D gene is possibly TRBD1 (6 bases). The V end lost 1 base, the J end lost 2 bases, and 10 bases lay between the germline ends. The CDR3 loop spans 14 amino acids. Germline CDR1 is SGHRS and CDR2 is YFSETQ. The CDR3 DNA reads as TGCGCCAGCAGCTTGCGCAGGGGAACCTACGAGCAGTACTTC. Protein product: CASSLRRGTYEQYF.

The rearrangement links TRBV7-9 to TRBJ2-3; 15 nucleotides align to TRBD2. J gave up 3 bases and V 5 bases, and 6 bases lay outside the gene matches. The germline V gene has CDR1 SEHNR and CDR2 FQNEAQ (reference sequence). This CDR3 is 17 amino acids long. CDR3 sequence (DNA): TGTGCCAGCAGCCAGACCGGGACTAGCGGGGGGACAGATACGCAGTATTTT. As protein: CASSQTGTSGGTDTQYF.

This sequence joins TRBV18 and TRBJ2-4; the D is unclear. The V and J ends lost 3 bases and 0 bases respectively, with 9 bases between them. The germline V gene has CDR1 KGHSH and CDR2 LQKENI. This CDR3 region has 15 residues. The CDR3 DNA sequence: TGTGCCAGCTCACCTATCACACTAGCCAAAAACATTCAGTACTTC. This encodes CASSPITLAKNIQYF.

The chain recombines TRBV4-3 with TRBJ1-4; D is ambiguous. Trimming left V 3 bases short and J 6 bases short, with 8 bases between. Looked up from germline, CDR1 is LGHNA and CDR2 is YSLEER. The CDR3 length is 13 residues. CDR3 bases: TGCGCCAGCAGCCAGTCCGGTTATGAAAAACTGTTTTTT. Protein: CASSQSGYEKLFF.

This rearrangement joins TRBV18 to TRBJ1-1, with D possibly TRBD1 on 5 matching bases. The CDR3 runs to 16 residues. V lost 0 bases to trimming and J lost 3 bases, with 14 bases between them. The V gene's germline CDR1 is KGHSH and CDR2 LQKENI. In DNA form, the CDR3 reads TGTGCCAGCTCACCACCTCAGGGAAGTCTTGACACTGAAGCTTTCTTT. It translates to CASSPPQGSLDTEAFF. Together with reference TRBV18 and TRBJ1-1, the CDR3 gives the full variable domain: NAGVMQNPRHLVRRRGQEARLRCSPMKGHSHVYWYRQLPEEGLKFMVYLQKENIIDESGMPKERFSAEFPKEGPSILRIQQVVRGDSAAYFCASSPPQGSLDTEAFFGQGTRLTVV.

The chain carries TRBV12-3 or TRBV12-4 and TRBJ1-1; D unresolved. V shed 3 bases and J shed 5 bases, with 10 bases lying between them. There are 13 residues in the CDR3. CDR3 nucleotides: TGTGCCAGCAGTTTCGGGCGGGCGACTGAAGCTTTCTTT. Translated, it gives CASSFGRATEAFF.

The chain is built from TRBV18 and TRBJ1-3, with TRBD1 identical over 7 bases. V trimming: 5 bases; J trimming: 0 bases; junction bases outside the gene matches: 4. The CDR3 contains 15 residues. From germline, CDR1 is KGHSH and CDR2 LQKENI. The CDR3 DNA follows: TGTGCCAGCTCATCTACAGGGGCCTCTGGAAACACCATATATTTT. Protein: CASSSTGASGNTIYF.

In its sample, this clone was seen once. V is TRBV7-9 and J is TRBJ2-3; 10 nucleotides align to TRBD2. CDR3 size: 15 residues. Trimming cost V 4 bases and J 4 bases; bases outside gene matches: 5. Germline V gives CDR1 SEHNR, CDR2 FQNEAQ (reference sequence). The CDR3 loop is CASSYSGGGPDTQYF. The DNA of the CDR3 is TGTGCCAGCAGCTACAGCGGGGGGGGCCCAGATACGCAGTATTTT. The full variable domain, its missing parts supplied by reference TRBV7-9 and TRBJ2-3, is DTGVSQNPRHKITKRGQNVTFRCDPISEHNRLYWYRQTLGQGPEFLTYFQNEAQLEKSRLLSDRFSAERPKGSFSTLEIQRTEQGDSAMYLCASSYSGGGPDTQYFGPGTRLTVL.

The chain carries TRBV30 and TRBJ2-1; TRBD2 agrees at 7 bases. Germline values: CDR1 GTSNPN, CDR2 SVGIG (reference sequence). V shed 1 base and J 0 bases; nucleotides not matched to a gene: 3. The CDR3 runs 15 residues. CDR3 nucleotides: TGTGCCTGGAGTGGGGGGGGGAGCTCCTACAATGAGCAGTTCTTC. Its protein product is CAWSGGGSSYNEQFF. The whole variable domain, remainder taken from reference TRBV30 and TRBJ2-1, is SQTIHQWPATLVQPVGSPLSLECTVEGTSNPNLYWYRQAAGRGLQLLFYSVGIGQISSEVPQNLSASRPQDRQFILSSKKLLLSDSGFYLCAWSGGGSSYNEQFFGPGTRLTVL.

The J gene is TRBJ1-2, the V gene TRBV10-3; 7 bases align to TRBD1. V shed 3 bases, J shed 2 bases, and the junction held 12 bases outside the gene matches. The CDR3 length is 17 residues. Per germline, CDR1 ENHRY and CDR2 SYGVKD. The CDR3 loop reads CAISDLWDPGQNYGYTF. The CDR3 region has the DNA TGTGCCATCAGTGATTTGTGGGACCCGGGACAGAACTATGGCTACACCTTC.

This clone turned up a few times. The rearrangement links TRBV7-8 to TRBJ2-6; D ambiguous. Germline values: CDR1 SGHVS, CDR2 FQNEAQ. This CDR3 comprises 16 residues. The V end lost 1 base, the J end lost 1 base, and 8 bases lay between the germline ends. This CDR3 reads CASSLVSGSGANVLTF. CDR3 nucleotides: TGTGCCAGCAGCTTAGTATCGGGTTCTGGGGCCAACGTCCTGACTTTC. The full variable domain, in which reference TRBV7-8 and TRBJ2-6 provide the parts outside the CDR3, is GAGVSQSPRYKVAKRGQDVALRCDPISGHVSLFWYQQALGQGPEFLTYFQNEAQLDKSGLPSDRFFAERPEGSVSTLKIQRTQQEDSAVYLCASSLVSGSGANVLTFGAGSRLTVL.

J is TRBJ1-2 and V is TRBV6-2 or TRBV6-3; D is ambiguous. V was pared by 0 bases and J by 8 bases, with 10 bases between. Germline loops: CDR1 MNHEY, CDR2 SVGEGT. The CDR3 spans 13 residues. The DNA for the CDR3 is TGTGCCAGCAGTTACTCGACGTTTGCGGGCTACACCTTC. Its translation is CASSYSTFAGYTF.

The rearrangement uses TRBV7-6 and TRBJ2-2, with a tentative D call TRBD2 (6 bases). This CDR3 is 14 amino acids long. The V gene's germline CDR1 is SGHVS and CDR2 FNYEAQ. V lost 5 bases and J 5 bases, leaving 12 bases between the germline ends. In DNA form, the CDR3 reads TGTGCCAGCAGCCAGACTAGTTTAACCGGGGAGCTGTTTTTT. Translated, it gives CASSQTSLTGELFF.

The chain employs TRBV4-3 and TRBJ2-7, with D perhaps being TRBD1 or TRBD2 (5 bases each). Per the germline V gene, CDR1 is LGHNA and CDR2 is YSLEER. This CDR3 region has 14 residues. With 3 bases removed from V and 0 bases from J, the gap between germline ends came to 9 bases. CDR3: CASSHRGGSYEQYF. Written as DNA, the CDR3 is TGCGCCAGCAGCCACCGGGGCGGCTCCTACGAGCAGTACTTC.

The V gene is TRBV6-6, the J gene TRBJ1-1; D is ambiguous. The V end was cut by 1 base, the J end by 7 bases, with 10 bases between. Germline values: CDR1 MNHNY, CDR2 SVGAGI (reference sequence). This CDR3 has 13 residues. The CDR3 DNA reads as TGTGCCAGCAGTTACTGGCAGGAAGATGAAGCTTTCTTT. Translating gives CASSYWQEDEAFF.

The CDR3 bases are TGTGCCAGCAGCTTAGGTGACAAGTATTTCAACACCGGGGAGCTGTTTTTT. Its translation is CASSLGDKYFNTGELFF. The V call is TRBV7-9, the J call TRBJ2-2; D unclear. The V end lost 1 base, the J end lost 2 bases, and 14 bases lay between the germline ends. Germline V lookup: CDR1 SEHNR, CDR2 FQNEAQ (reference sequence). The CDR3 contains 17 residues.

V and J are TRBV2 and TRBJ1-1; D is undetermined. CDR3 size: 14 residues. V lost 2 bases and J 8 bases, leaving 15 bases between the germline ends. From germline, CDR1 is SNHLY and CDR2 FYNNEI. The CDR3 DNA is TGTGCCAGCAGTGAAATGGTGGGAGGAGGAGAAGCTTTCTTT. This gives the protein CASSEMVGGGEAFF.